The TCR beta chain described here comes from a study of T cell responses to AZD1222 COVID-19 vaccine. Overall study findings and caveats: Donors skewed white British and female; clonal diversity was possibly underestimated.

The CDR3 spans 11 residues. V lost 3 bases, J lost 12 bases, and 12 bases lay in between. A word on this clone: No antigen is known for it.

Clones were sequenced by immunoSEQ multiplex PCR, and TCRdb holds only the in-frame ones, with some missing. The sample contains about 120,000 clones, more than 85% of which appear only once. The sample consisted of peripheral blood, taken on day 0 of AZD1222 vaccination. The clonotype was recovered from an adult in good health. The chain combines TRBV12-3 or TRBV12-4 with TRBJ2-7; tentatively, D is TRBD1 or TRBD2 (5 bases each). The CDR3, as DNA: TGTGCCAGCAGTTTTATGGGGACCATGTACTTC. It specifies CASSFMGTMYF.